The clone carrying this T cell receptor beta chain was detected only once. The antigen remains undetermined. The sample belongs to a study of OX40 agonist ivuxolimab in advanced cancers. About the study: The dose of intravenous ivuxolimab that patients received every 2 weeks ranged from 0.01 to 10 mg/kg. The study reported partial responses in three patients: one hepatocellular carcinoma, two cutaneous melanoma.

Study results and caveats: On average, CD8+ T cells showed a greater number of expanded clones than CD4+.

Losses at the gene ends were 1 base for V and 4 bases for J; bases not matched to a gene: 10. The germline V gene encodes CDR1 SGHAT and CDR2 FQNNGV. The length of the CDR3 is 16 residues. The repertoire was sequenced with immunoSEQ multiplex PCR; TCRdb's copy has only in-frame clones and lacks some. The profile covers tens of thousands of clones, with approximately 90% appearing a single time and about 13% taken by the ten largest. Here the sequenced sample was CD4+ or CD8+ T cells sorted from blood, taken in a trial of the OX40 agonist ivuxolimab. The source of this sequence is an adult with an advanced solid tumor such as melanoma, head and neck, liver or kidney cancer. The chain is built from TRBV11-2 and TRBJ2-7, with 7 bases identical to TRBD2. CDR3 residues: CASSLVGGGALYEQYF. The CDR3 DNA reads TGTGCCAGCAGCTTAGTTGGGGGAGGGGCGTTATACGAGCAGTACTTC.